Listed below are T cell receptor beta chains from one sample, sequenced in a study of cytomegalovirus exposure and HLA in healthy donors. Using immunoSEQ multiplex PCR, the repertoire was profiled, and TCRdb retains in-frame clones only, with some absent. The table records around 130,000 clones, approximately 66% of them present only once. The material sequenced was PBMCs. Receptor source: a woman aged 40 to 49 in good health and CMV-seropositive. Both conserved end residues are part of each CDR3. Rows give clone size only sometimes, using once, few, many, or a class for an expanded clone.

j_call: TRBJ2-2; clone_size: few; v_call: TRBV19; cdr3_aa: CASRSGATANTGELFF
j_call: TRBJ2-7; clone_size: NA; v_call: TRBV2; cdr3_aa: CASTRQSYEQYF
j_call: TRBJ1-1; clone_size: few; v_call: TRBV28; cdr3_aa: CASSLLDTEAFF
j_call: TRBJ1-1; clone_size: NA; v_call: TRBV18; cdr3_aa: CASPSGQMNTEAFF
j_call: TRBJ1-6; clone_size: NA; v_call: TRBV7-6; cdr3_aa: CASRFGEGYNSPLHF
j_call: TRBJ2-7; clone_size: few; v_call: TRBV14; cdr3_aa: CASSQDRLARSYEQYF
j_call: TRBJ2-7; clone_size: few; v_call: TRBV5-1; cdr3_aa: CASSESGGPGEQYF
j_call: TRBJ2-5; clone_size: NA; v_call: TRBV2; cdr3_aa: CASSEAGGNMETQYF
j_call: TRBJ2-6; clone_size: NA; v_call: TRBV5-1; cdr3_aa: CASSAGSGANVLTF
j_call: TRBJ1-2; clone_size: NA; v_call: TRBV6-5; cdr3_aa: CASSSSPGQGDYGYTF
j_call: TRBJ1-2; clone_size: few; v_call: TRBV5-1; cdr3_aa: CASSLVQGPYGYTF
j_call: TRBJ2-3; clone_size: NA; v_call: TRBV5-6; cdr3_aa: CASSPPRGVSTDTQYF
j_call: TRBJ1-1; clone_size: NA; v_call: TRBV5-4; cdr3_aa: CASVSRDRGEAFF
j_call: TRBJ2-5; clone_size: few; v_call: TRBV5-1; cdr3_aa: CASSLAGGGETQYF
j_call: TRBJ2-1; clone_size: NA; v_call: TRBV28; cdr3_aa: CASGDPGTSQNEQFF
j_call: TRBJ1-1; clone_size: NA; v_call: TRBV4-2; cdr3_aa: CASSQGGTGMNTEAFF
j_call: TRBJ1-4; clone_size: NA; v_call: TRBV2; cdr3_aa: CASSVLGQGAEKLFF
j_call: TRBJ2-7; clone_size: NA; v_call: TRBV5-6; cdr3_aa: CASSLVQAGGLSSAYEQYF
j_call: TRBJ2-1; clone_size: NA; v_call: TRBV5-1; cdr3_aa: CASSPTDNEQFF
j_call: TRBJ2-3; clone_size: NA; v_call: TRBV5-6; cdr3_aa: CASSPRTDGAQYF
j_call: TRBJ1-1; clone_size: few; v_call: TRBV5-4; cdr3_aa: CASSVDSLNTEAFF
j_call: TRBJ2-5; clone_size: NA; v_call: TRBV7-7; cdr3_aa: CASSYAGADGETQYF
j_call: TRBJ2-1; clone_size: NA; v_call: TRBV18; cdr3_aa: CASSPVAGGIDEQFF
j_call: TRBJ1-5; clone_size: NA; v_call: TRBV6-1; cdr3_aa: CASSEAISRDYSNQPQHF
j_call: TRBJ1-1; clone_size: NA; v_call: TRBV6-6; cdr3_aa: CASSYPGQRNTEAFF
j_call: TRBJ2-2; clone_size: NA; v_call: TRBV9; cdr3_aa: CASSTSPGQGVNTGELFF
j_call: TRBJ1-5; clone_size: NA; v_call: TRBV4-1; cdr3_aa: CASSQDEGVGQPQHF
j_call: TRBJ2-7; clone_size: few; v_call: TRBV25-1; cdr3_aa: CASSSGDRVSGQYF
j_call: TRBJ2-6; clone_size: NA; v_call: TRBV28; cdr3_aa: CASSLRTGASGANVLTF
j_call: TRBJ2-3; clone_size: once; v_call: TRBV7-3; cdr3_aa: CASSLAGASTDTQYF
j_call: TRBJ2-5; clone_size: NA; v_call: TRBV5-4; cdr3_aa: CASSLQGAQETQYF
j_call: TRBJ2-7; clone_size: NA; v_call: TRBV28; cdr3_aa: CASAPGGPPYEQYF
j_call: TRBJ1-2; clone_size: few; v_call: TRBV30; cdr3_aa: CAWSPEIGTGRGYTF
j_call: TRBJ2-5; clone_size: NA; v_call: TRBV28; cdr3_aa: CASSLWRSEETQYF
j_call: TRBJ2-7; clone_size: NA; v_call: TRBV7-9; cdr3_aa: CASSLRGNEQYF
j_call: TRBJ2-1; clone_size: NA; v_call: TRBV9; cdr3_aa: CASSVAGQGTYNEQFF
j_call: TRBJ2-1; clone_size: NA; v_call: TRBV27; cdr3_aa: CASSPGLAGGPGQFF
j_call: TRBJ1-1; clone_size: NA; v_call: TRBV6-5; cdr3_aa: CASSYSGNSEAFF
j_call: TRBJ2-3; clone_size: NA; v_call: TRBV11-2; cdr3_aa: CASSLGLAGMSTDTQYF
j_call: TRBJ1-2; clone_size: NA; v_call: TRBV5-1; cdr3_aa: CASSSRTGADYGYTF
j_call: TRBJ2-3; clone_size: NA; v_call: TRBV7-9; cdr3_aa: CASSLGPLAGGTDTQYF
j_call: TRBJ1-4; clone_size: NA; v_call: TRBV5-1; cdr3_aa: CASSEENANEKLFF
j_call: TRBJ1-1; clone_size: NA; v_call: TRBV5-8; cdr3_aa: CASARGLNTEAFF
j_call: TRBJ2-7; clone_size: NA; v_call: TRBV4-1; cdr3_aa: CASSQGGAPFPAGEQYF
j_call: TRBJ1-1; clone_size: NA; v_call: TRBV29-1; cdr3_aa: CSVVGRLMNTGAFF
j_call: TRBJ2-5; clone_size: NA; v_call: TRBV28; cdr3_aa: CASSLDPTQETQYF
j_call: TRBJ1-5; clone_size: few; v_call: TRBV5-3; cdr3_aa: CARPRSQGAAQPQHF
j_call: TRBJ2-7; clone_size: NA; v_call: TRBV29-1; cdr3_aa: CSARGGYEQYF
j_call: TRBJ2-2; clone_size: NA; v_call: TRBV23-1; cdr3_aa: CASSRHITHTGELFF
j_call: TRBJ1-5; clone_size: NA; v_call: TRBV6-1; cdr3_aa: CASSQSRQANGPQHF
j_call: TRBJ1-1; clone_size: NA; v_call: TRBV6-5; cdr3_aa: CASSYRGVGTEAFF
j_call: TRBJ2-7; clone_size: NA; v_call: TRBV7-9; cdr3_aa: CASSLGREQYF
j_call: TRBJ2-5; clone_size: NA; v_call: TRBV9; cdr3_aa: CASSVATSGRETQYF
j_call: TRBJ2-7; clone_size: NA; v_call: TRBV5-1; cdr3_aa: CASSPEAAGGLYEQYF
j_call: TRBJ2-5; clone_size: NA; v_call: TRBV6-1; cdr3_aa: CASSDWGREETQYF
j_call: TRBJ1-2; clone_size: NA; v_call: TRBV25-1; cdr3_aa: CASSVMANYGYTF
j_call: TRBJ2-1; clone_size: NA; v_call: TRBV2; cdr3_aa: CASSRDFKNEQFF
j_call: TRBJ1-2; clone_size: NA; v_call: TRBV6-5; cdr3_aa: CASSLEDNYGYTF
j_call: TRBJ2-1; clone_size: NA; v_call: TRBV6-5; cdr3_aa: CASSYRDRPYNEQFF